The 22 T cell receptor beta chains below come from one sample, sequenced in a study of cytomegalovirus exposure and HLA in healthy donors. This table comes from immunoSEQ multiplex PCR, and its TCRdb copy is limited to in-frame clones, with some not included. The sample records over 70,000 clones, over 85% being singletons. Sequenced material: PBMCs. These receptors came from a woman under 30 in good health and CMV-seropositive.

The chain has TRBV7-2 and TRBJ2-1; TRBD2 agrees at 8 bases. V was pared by 5 bases and J by 4 bases, with 4 bases of the junction left unmatched. The CDR3 spans 14 residues. The germline gives CDR1 SGHTA, CDR2 FQGNSA. CDR3 sequence: CASSRLASYNEQFF. Here the CDR3 DNA reads TGTGCCAGCAGCCGACTAGCGAGTTACAATGAGCAGTTCTTC. Full variable domain (remainder filled in from reference TRBV7-2 and TRBJ2-1): GAGVSQSPSNKVTEKGKDVELRCDPISGHTALYWYRQSLGQGLEFLIYFQGNSAPDKSGLPSDRFSAERTGGSVSTLTIQRTQQEDSAVYLCASSRLASYNEQFFGPGTRLTVL.

The chain combines TRBV9 with TRBJ2-6; TRBD1 aligns across 7 bases. With V trimmed by 0 bases and J by 1 base, 10 bases remained unmatched. The CDR3 extends over 19 amino acids. Germline values: CDR1 SGDLS, CDR2 YYNGEE. CDR3 sequence (DNA): TGTGCCAGCAGCGTAGCTCGCGACAGGGTTCCTTCTGGGGCCAACGTCCTGACTTTC. This translates into CASSVARDRVPSGANVLTF.

This chain joins TRBV28 and TRBJ1-2; 7 bases match TRBD1. Germline V gene lookup returns CDR1 MDHEN and CDR2 SYDVKM. With V trimmed by 4 bases and J by 4 bases, 12 bases remained unmatched. This CDR3 contains 16 residues. For the CDR3, the DNA is TGTGCCAGCAGTTCCTACCCGACAGGGAAGGGCTATGGCTACACCTTC. Residues: CASSSYPTGKGYGYTF.

The V gene is TRBV20-1, the J gene TRBJ2-1; D perhaps matches TRBD2 (5 bases). Germline V gives CDR1 DFQATT, CDR2 SNEGSKA (reference sequence). The CDR3 has 11 amino acids. Trimming took off 6 bases at V and 5 bases at J, with 8 bases between the two ends. The CDR3 is CSAQADNEQFF. The CDR3 nucleotides are TGCAGTGCCCAAGCGGACAATGAGCAGTTCTTC.

CDR3 nucleotide sequence: TGTGCCAGCAGCTTGGCCTTCAGGAACTACAATGAGCAGTTCTTC. Translated, it gives CASSLAFRNYNEQFF. This chain links TRBV5-6 with TRBJ2-1; D gene ambiguous. The CDR3 covers 15 residues. V lost 0 bases and J lost 3, with 10 bases in between. The germline V gene has CDR1 SGHDT and CDR2 YYEEEE.

The rearrangement links TRBV5-6 to TRBJ2-7; D may be TRBD1 (5 bases). The CDR3 loop spans 14 amino acids. V was pared by 3 bases and J by 3 bases, with 13 bases between. Germline values: CDR1 SGHDT, CDR2 YYEEEE. The CDR3 spells CASSSFDSIYEQYF. The DNA of the CDR3 is TGTGCCAGCAGCTCATTTGACAGTATCTACGAGCAGTACTTC. The variable domain in full, with the rest retrieved from reference TRBV5-6 and TRBJ2-7, is DAGVTQSPTHLIKTRGQQVTLRCSPKSGHDTVSWYQQALGQGPQFIFQYYEEEERQRGNFPDRFSGHQFPNYSSELNVNALLLGDSALYLCASSSFDSIYEQYFGPGTRLTVT.

A few counts support this clone. The chain has TRBV21-1 and TRBJ2-1; no check of the table's D call, TRBD1, against the DNA was made. TRBV21-1 is a listed pseudogene. The CDR3 runs to 16 residues. CDR3 sequence (DNA): TGTGCCAGCAGCAAAGGGACAGGAACTCCATTCGTCCAGCAGTTCTTC. Translating it yields CASSKGTGTPFVQQFF.

This clone was seen only once. The gene calls are TRBV6-6 and TRBJ2-4; D uncertain. The length of the CDR3 is 15 residues. V was trimmed by 8 bases and J by 3 bases, leaving 17 bases between them. Germline V lookup: CDR1 MNHNY, CDR2 SVGAGI (reference sequence). This CDR3 is CASGEAVGLKNIQYF. The CDR3 DNA follows: TGTGCCAGCGGAGAAGCCGTCGGTCTCAAAAACATTCAGTACTTC.

The J gene is TRBJ2-3, the V gene TRBV9, with TRBD2 matching over 10 bases. The junction had 0 bases not matched to a gene; V was cut back by 1 base and J by 1 base. Germline V CDR1 and CDR2: SGDLS, YYNGEE. The CDR3 runs 15 residues. CDR3: CASSVLAGGTDTQYF. The DNA of the CDR3 is TGTGCCAGCAGCGTACTAGCGGGAGGCACAGATACGCAGTATTTT.

The chain has TRBV7-9 and TRBJ2-5, with 7 bases that match TRBD2. V shed 0 bases, J shed 7 bases, and the junction held 2 bases outside the gene matches. The germline gives CDR1 SEHNR, CDR2 FQNEAQ (reference sequence). The CDR3 runs 13 residues. In nucleotides, the CDR3 is TGTGCCAGCAGCTTAGCGGGCGGGGGGACCCAGTACTTC. Its translation is CASSLAGGGTQYF.

J is TRBJ1-5 and V is TRBV6-1, with D maybe TRBD1 (5 bases). Per germline, CDR1 MNHNS and CDR2 SASEGT. V was pared by 7 bases and J by 7 bases, with 14 bases between. The CDR3 sequence is 13 residues long. The CDR3 nucleotides read TGTGCCAGCACCCAGACAGAAACCCAGCCCCAGCATTTT. It translates to CASTQTETQPQHF.

V usage is TRBV27 and J usage is TRBJ2-1; possible D gene TRBD2, 6 bases. V was pared by 3 bases and J by 6 bases, with 9 bases between. This CDR3 is 13 amino acids long. Germline loops: CDR1 MNHEY, CDR2 SMNVEV (reference sequence). CDR3 in amino acids: CASSLGGVNEQFF. The DNA for the CDR3 is TGTGCCAGCAGTTTGGGCGGGGTCAATGAGCAGTTCTTC.

The sample holds a few counts of this clone. The rearrangement joins TRBV6-5 to TRBJ1-2; perhaps TRBD1 as D (6 bases). The germline CDR1 and CDR2 sequences are MNHEY and SVGAGI. The CDR3 totals 13 residues. V was cut by 7 bases and J by 3 bases, with 12 bases left in between. CDR3: CASITAGDYGYTF. The CDR3 region has the DNA TGTGCCAGCATCACAGCAGGGGACTATGGCTACACCTTC.

This clone is deemed medium-sized (0.01 to 0.1%). This rearrangement joins TRBV4-1 to TRBJ2-5; 9 bases align to TRBD2. The CDR3 runs 15 residues. CDR1 is MGHRA and CDR2 is YSYEKL in the germline V gene. The trim removed 4 bases at V and 2 bases at J, leaving 5 bases unmatched. The CDR3 DNA reads TGCGCCAGCAGCCGGACTAGCGCGACACAAGAGACCCAGTACTTC. Protein product: CASSRTSATQETQYF.

In this sample, this clone turned up a few times. The chain recombines TRBV7-2 with TRBJ2-7, with D uncertain. Germline V CDR1 and CDR2: SGHTA, FQGNSA. Trimming took 5 bases from V and 2 from J, leaving 10 bases between them. There are 13 residues in the CDR3. CDR3 sequence: CASSPPRPYEQYF. The CDR3 DNA reads as TGTGCCAGCAGCCCTCCCAGGCCCTACGAGCAGTACTTC.

This chain joins TRBV29-1 and TRBJ2-1; 8 nucleotides align to TRBD1. CDR1 is SQVTM, CDR2 ANQGSEA, per germline. The CDR3 covers 14 residues. The junction had 12 bases not matched to a gene; V was cut back by 7 bases and J by 7 bases. CDR3 region: CSGQDRDRGNEQFF. The CDR3 coding sequence is TGCAGCGGTCAGGACAGGGACCGGGGGAATGAGCAGTTCTTC.

The chain employs TRBV28 and TRBJ2-1; 10 bases fit TRBD2. Germline V gives CDR1 MDHEN, CDR2 SYDVKM. The CDR3 is made up of 16 amino acids. Trimming at V came to 6 bases and at J to 3 bases, leaving 8 bases not matched to a gene. CDR3 amino acids: CASSGSGRNIYNEQFF. DNA of the CDR3: TGTGCCAGCAGCGGTAGCGGGAGGAACATCTACAATGAGCAGTTCTTC.

CDR3 sequence reads: CASSPGLAYEQYF. The CDR3 DNA sequence: TGTGCCAGCTCACCGGGACTAGCGTACGAGCAGTACTTC. The genes are TRBV18 and TRBJ2-7, with 10 bases that match TRBD2. The CDR3 loop spans 13 amino acids. Trimming at V came to 3 bases and at J to 4 bases, leaving 0 bases not matched to a gene. Germline V gene data show CDR1 as KGHSH and CDR2 as LQKENI. Variable domain in full (rest from reference TRBV18 and TRBJ2-7): NAGVMQNPRHLVRRRGQEARLRCSPMKGHSHVYWYRQLPEEGLKFMVYLQKENIIDESGMPKERFSAEFPKEGPSILRIQQVVRGDSAAYFCASSPGLAYEQYFGPGTRLTVT.

The count of this clone is one. The chain couples TRBV6-6 to TRBJ2-3; no definite D call. Trimming cost V 4 bases and J 9 bases, with 23 bases left between them. The CDR3 length is 16 residues. Germline V gene data show CDR1 as MNHNY and CDR2 as SVGAGI (reference sequence). The CDR3: CASSSPFLGQPSTQYF. CDR3 DNA: TGTGCCAGCAGTTCTCCTTTTCTGGGCCAGCCCTCCACGCAGTATTTT.

V is TRBV5-4 and J is TRBJ2-3; D is ambiguous. There are 13 residues in the CDR3. V was trimmed by 1 base and J by 6 bases, leaving 9 bases between them. CDR1 is SGHNT, CDR2 YYREEE, per germline (reference sequence). CDR3 sequence reads: CASSLPRADTQYF. The CDR3 bases are TGTGCCAGCAGCTTGCCCCGCGCGGATACGCAGTATTTT. Together with reference TRBV5-4 and TRBJ2-3, the CDR3 gives the full variable domain: ETGVTQSPTHLIKTRGQQVTLRCSSQSGHNTVSWYQQALGQGPQFIFQYYREEENGRGNFPPRFSGLQFPNYSSELNVNALELDDSALYLCASSLPRADTQYFGPGTRLTVL.

Details on this clone: A read error may produce the germline difference seen at one junction end. The V gene is TRBV30, the J gene TRBJ2-3; the match to TRBD2 covers 7 bases. Germline CDR1 reads GTSNPN; CDR2 reads SVGIG (reference sequence). CDR3 length: 16 residues. DNA of the CDR3: TGTGCTTGGAGTGTACTGTGGCGGGAGAAAACAGATACGCAGTATTTT. Translation: CAWSVLWREKTDTQYF.

This chain joins TRBV27 and TRBJ2-7; D remains unclear. Between the trimmed V and J ends, which lost 3 bases and 1 base, there was a span of 7 bases. Germline assignment: CDR1 MNHEY and CDR2 SMNVEV (reference sequence). The CDR3 consists of 13 residues. The CDR3 nucleotides are TGTGCCAGCAGTTTCCTCCCTTCCTACGAGCAGTACTTC. Its translation: CASSFLPSYEQYF.